Here is one TCR beta chain with its context. Its antigen target is currently unknown. This sample stems from a study of cytomegalovirus exposure and HLA in healthy donors (dated by TCRdb to 2015 to 2018). As for the study more broadly: An earlier analysis of several hundred of the donors reported 250 to 300 Gb of sequence data and roughly 100 million unique TCR beta sequences from 190 million or so T cells. An early release that covered roughly 600 HLA-typed donors contained approximately 290 gigabases of sequencing data and around 80 million unique TCR sequences. Among the roughly 370 genotyped donors, more than 70% belonged to the genetic ancestry cluster associated with self-reported Caucasian donors. The study was designed to test whether signatures of past pathogen exposure could be identified by cataloging public T cell receptors. The T cell repertoires of 700 or so subjects were profiled by immunosequencing and related to cytomegalovirus serostatus. A separate validation cohort of over a hundred different subjects was used in addition to the approximately 700-subject first cohort. To predict cytomegalovirus infection status, the study brought together high-throughput TCR immunosequencing, statistical association of individual TCRs with disease status, and machine learning. A later analysis re-analyzed previously published TCR beta repertoires from 666 donors and added high-resolution HLA genotyping to study TCR occurrence patterns. The later analysis used no new phenotypic data to find candidate immune exposures, relying instead on TCR beta sequences and their occurrence across donors. To decide whether each TCR beta V gene segment behaved as functional or pseudogenic, an earlier analysis of 587 of the donors relied on high-throughput TCR beta sequencing. Donor age, sex, ethnicity and CMV serostatus were compiled together with the repertoire data. In a later genetic analysis, genome-wide SNP genotypes for about 65% of the 666 donors were used, and that subset was treated as a discovery cohort. Every discovery cohort repertoire had been produced on one sequencing platform. Class I and class II HLA loci were covered by the typing at four-digit resolution. Typing coverage differed by locus: A, B, C, DRB1 and DQB1 were typed in about 620-640 donors, DQA1 in about 500, DPA1 in 600 to 610, and DPB1 in roughly 470. About five DR-DQ haplotypes were treated as single units for association and clustering because of strong linkage in the cohort. Across some 400 genotyped donors of the cohort, an average of roughly 250,000 unique TCR beta nucleotide sequences per donor were sequenced, and roughly 17% of those sequences were non-productive. Here is what the overall study found, with its caveats: A total of fewer than 200 TCR beta chains were listed by the study as associated with cytomegalovirus. According to a later analysis, parvovirus B19, influenza, CMV and Epstein-Barr virus appeared linked to several top co-occurrence clusters. Most CMV-associated TCR beta chains appeared to be HLA-restricted in a later analysis, and the HLA associations seemed to be driven largely by CMV exposure. HLA typing was unavailable for some donors at each locus, so association tests used only the typed subset. Broadly in line with IMGT annotations, most TCR beta V segments showed up in productive rearrangements about 87% or about 30% of the time in an earlier analysis of 450 to 600 of the donors. According to a later analysis, TCR association rates differed among HLA loci, with DRB1 alleles showing the most associated TCRs and HLA-C alleles showing the fewest. A few of the identified cytomegalovirus-associated TCR beta chains were confirmed in vitro to be specific for cytomegalovirus antigens. Correlated functional status among segregating V segments might be attributable to linkage disequilibrium, but an unknown experimental factor could not be ruled out. This cohort had only TCR beta chains sequenced, and the lack of alpha or paired-chain data limited which features could be detected. In both the original and validation cohorts, the classifier was reported to diagnose cytomegalovirus status with high specificity and sensitivity. When HLA alleles, especially DR and DQ, strongly co-occurred, TCR associations were difficult to assign to individual alleles. An association between a missense DCLRE1C variant and V-gene and J-gene trimming of TCR beta chains was found in a later genetic analysis and replicated in an independent cohort. For the cohort, immune exposure information was limited to CMV serostatus. Roughly uniform sequencing depth across donors was assumed in presence/absence analyses, although this assumption may not hold. A further reported finding was that TCR beta sequences accurately predicted the HLA-A and HLA-B alleles for most subjects in the first cohort. In a later genetic analysis, fewer N-insertions in productive TCRs were reported among donors in an Asian-associated ancestry cluster than the roughly 710-donor mean. The sequencing pipeline was judged likely to have produced a cluster of highly shared sequence variants as a technical artifact. Most TCR sequences were seen in very few donors, while some public TCRs were found in many individuals. The earlier analysis of approximately 590 of the donors excluded over 15 rarely observed V segments, including chromosome 9 orphons, because counts were too low. At a false discovery rate of 0.05, a later analysis linked fewer than 20,000 TCR beta sequences to specific HLA alleles. In a later analysis, HLA-associated TCR beta chains were found to be more clonally expanded and to have lower generation probabilities than equally common non-associated chains. The authors suggested that the approach could potentially be extended to other disease states and immunological phenotypes.

In total, approximately 610 healthy bone marrow donors made up the cohort. At the time of sampling, every cohort member was nominally healthy, though immune exposures that went unrecorded were likely present. The donor was CMV seronegative and was included in the group of under 450 seronegative cohort members. Every donor gave a peripheral blood sample, and the peripheral blood mononuclear cells from that sample were used for TCR beta sequencing. The Qiagen DNeasy Blood Extraction Kit was used to extract genomic DNA from the blood cell samples. Receptors were amplified or captured by the immunoSEQ multiplex PCR assay. For the multiplex PCR, a mixture combining 60 forward primers for TCR Vbeta segments and 13 reverse primers for TCR Jbeta segments was used. Amplification of the CDR3 region of rearranged TCR beta genes was performed with a multiplex PCR assay on genomic DNA. The amplified TCR beta libraries were sequenced on the Illumina HiSeq System as 87-base-pair reads. Regarding the original processing steps: A later analysis counted approximately 74 million unique TCR beta chains across the 700 or so repertoires, and around 9.9 million of these chains were shared by at least two donors. To remove PCR and sequencing errors, raw reads were error-corrected and collapsed into unique sequences using a nearest-neighbor algorithm that merged closely related sequences. CDR3 sequences were aligned to IMGT reference sequences to assign V, D and J gene segments. For a sequence to be retained, a match of at least six nucleotides was required to both a V gene segment and a J gene segment. A rearrangement counted as productive if the CDR3 had no stop codons and remained in frame with V and J, and every other rearrangement counted as non-productive. Following IMGT convention, CDR3 was defined as the stretch from the second conserved V-encoded cysteine to the conserved J-encoded phenylalanine. The earlier analysis of 587 of the donors excluded any sequence lacking an unambiguous match to a single V gene segment. In an earlier analysis of about 590 of the donors, a V segment was called functional when productive rearrangements were above 56.7%, and segregating when the standard deviation between donors exceeded 5%. A statistical classification framework was developed to diagnose cytomegalovirus status using the catalog of TCR beta chain sequences. A later analysis assigned V and J genes by comparing TCR nucleotide sequences with IMGT/GENE-DB human TR gene sequences. The TCRdist pipeline was used in a later analysis to assign CDR3 sequences and most-parsimonious VDJ recombination scenarios. A later analysis defined each TCR beta chain by its CDR3 amino acid sequence plus V-gene family, and excluded reads lacking a unique V-gene family. To address suspected cross-contamination and a sequencing artifact, a later analysis removed under 600 highly shared, low-generation-probability nucleotide sequences. A later analysis calculated a clonal expansion index for each public chain from normalized within-repertoire ranks of inferred template counts. Generation probabilities in a later analysis came from a VDJ recombination model fitted to out-of-frame rearrangements, and those results were checked against IGoR. Hypergeometric tests were used in a later analysis to score TCR-TCR, TCR-HLA and TCR-CMV co-occurrence, with a repertoire-size bias correction applied to the TCR pairs. In a later analysis, false discovery rates were estimated by permuting HLA or CMV assignments 20 times. In a later analysis, co-occurring TCRs were grouped using DBSCAN, and TCRdist sequence similarity was added for clustering within HLA-allele-positive subsets. Co-occurrence clustering excluded repertoires with fewer than 30,000 or more than 120,000 public chains, plus five with anomalous nucleotide sharing. Here the immuneACCESS table is served through TCRdb, limited to in-frame sequences with V and J called. Missing clones are a known gap in these copies; in checked studies unresolved V genes cover under half, and the rest lacks a known reason. V, J and clone size derive from that table, while D and trimming were established from the DNA sequence. The table kept for this sample lists 200,000 or so clones. The top ten hold approximately 0.74% of the sample.

The TCR sequence derives from a boy aged 10-17 years in good health and CMV-seronegative. Sequences were obtained from PBMCs.

Here is the DNA: TGCGCCAGCAGCTCCTTAAGTAGCCCCTACAATGAGCAGTTCTTC. Translation gives CASSSLSSPYNEQFF. The receptor chain draws on TRBV5-1 and TRBJ2-1, with no reliable assignment of the D segment. The CDR3 runs 15 amino acids, cysteine and phenylalanine included. The only DNA kept is the CDR3, 45 bases in frame from the first base. CDR1 SGHRS and CDR2 YFSETQ are derived from the germline V gene. V sheds 3 bases and J sheds 2 bases, leaving 12 bases between their ends.